This TCR beta chain was retrieved from a study of long-term antiretroviral therapy in people with HIV. It was version v3.0 of the immunoSEQ assay that was run at survey level. The repertoire was sequenced with immunoSEQ multiplex PCR; TCRdb's copy has only in-frame clones and lacks some. This table has tens of thousands of clones, about 88% appearing once. Of note for this clone: Its antigen is not identified.

Per donor, at least one pre-ART and at least two post-ART PBMC samples were obtained. This CDR3 contains 14 residues. Trimming at V came to 4 bases and at J to 8 bases, leaving 8 bases not matched to a gene. In germline, CDR1 is MRHNA, CDR2 SNTAGT. Overall study results and limits: Controls exceeded HIV repertoires in CDR3 length range. Every time point showed a repertoire led by clones expanded before ART.

The rearrangement uses TRBV6-4 and TRBJ2-3; TRBD2 agrees at 8 bases. This clonotype was obtained from a man aged 55 to 69 with HIV. Source: unsorted PBMCs, taken 0.6 years after starting antiretroviral therapy. The CDR3 reads CASSARAGGSTQYF. The CDR3 nucleotides are TGTGCCAGCAGTGCTCGGGCGGGGGGAAGTACGCAGTATTTT.